This TCR beta chain was recorded in a study of response to subunit inactivated influenza vaccine. The study, taken as a whole, reports: Authors suggested each seasonal influenza vaccination recruits few new T cells.

The germline V gene has CDR1 KGHSH and CDR2 LQKENI. The CDR3 contains 15 residues. V was clipped by 5 bases and J by 4 bases, with 17 bases between them. With regard to this clonotype: The antigen is not known.

One entry per CDR3 protein, called by TCRdb with MiXCR from the RT-PCR reads. The table lists some 540,000 distinct CDR3 sequences, roughly a quarter of them singletons, with approximately 3% in the top ten. Separately, the same data were catalogued under a study of T cells expressing NK-cell markers. From that second work: UMI-tagged 5'RACE template switching yielded the TCR beta cDNA. In several experiments, sorting was confined to alpha-beta TCR T cells through use of an anti-gamma-delta TCR antibody. HCMV specificity of expanded NKG2C+ T cell clones remained unclear.

The clonotype comes from a man aged 50 to 59 who received an inactivated influenza vaccine. The J gene is TRBJ2-5, the V gene TRBV18; D ambiguous. Sequencing used CD4+ T cells sorted from PBMCs, obtained roughly 12 days after vaccination. The CDR3 DNA follows: TGTGCCAGCTCATCGCGGACGGAGCCGGCAGAGACCCAGTACTTC. It specifies CASSSRTEPAETQYF.